This TCR beta chain was sequenced for a study of human T cells and chemical hapten exposure. Turning to this clonotype: No antigen is known for it.

This sample's time point: pre-sensitization, week 0. Treatment given: therapeutic diphenylcyclopropenone sensitization with weekly scalp DPC. Study-wide results and limits: Positive correlation was observed between PT1 expanded TCR counts and patch test score. No alteration of TCRs above 1 in 1000 frequency was seen with DPC sensitization.

This CDR3 has 15 residues. Trimming stripped 4 bases from V and 4 bases from J, with 14 bases between. In germline, CDR1 is LGHNA, CDR2 YSLEER. The study's library attached unique molecular identifiers to single cDNA molecules. Via MiXCR, TCRdb re-called the RACE reads, giving one row per CDR3 protein. Here the sample spans about 350,000 distinct CDR3 sequences, 5.5% being singletons. The starting material was whole blood, obtained in connection with sensitization to the hapten diphenylcyclopropenone (DPC). The source is a woman aged 18-29 years with alopecia areata. Some clones in this sample may be carry-over from other donors' samples. The chain is built from TRBV4-3 and TRBJ1-5; possibly TRBD1 for D (5 bases). This chain's CDR3 is CASSPQAEVNQPQHF. Written as DNA, the CDR3 is TGCGCCAGCAGCCCACAGGCAGAGGTAAATCAGCCCCAGCATTTT.